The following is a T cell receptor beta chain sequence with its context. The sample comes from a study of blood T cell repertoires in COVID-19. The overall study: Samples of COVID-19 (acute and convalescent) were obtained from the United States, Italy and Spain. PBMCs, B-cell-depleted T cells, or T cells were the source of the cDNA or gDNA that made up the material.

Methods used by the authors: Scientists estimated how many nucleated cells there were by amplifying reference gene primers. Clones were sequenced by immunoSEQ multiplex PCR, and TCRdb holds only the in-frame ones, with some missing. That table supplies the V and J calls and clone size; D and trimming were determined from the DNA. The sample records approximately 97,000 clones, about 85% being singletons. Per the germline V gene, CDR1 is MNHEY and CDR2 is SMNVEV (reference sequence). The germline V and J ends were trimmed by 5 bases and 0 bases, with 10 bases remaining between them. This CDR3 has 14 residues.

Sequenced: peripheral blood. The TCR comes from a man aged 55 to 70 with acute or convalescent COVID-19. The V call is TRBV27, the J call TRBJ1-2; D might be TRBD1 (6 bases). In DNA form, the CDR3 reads TGTGCCAGCAGTCGGGACAAGACTAACTATGGCTACACCTTC. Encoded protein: CASSRDKTNYGYTF.